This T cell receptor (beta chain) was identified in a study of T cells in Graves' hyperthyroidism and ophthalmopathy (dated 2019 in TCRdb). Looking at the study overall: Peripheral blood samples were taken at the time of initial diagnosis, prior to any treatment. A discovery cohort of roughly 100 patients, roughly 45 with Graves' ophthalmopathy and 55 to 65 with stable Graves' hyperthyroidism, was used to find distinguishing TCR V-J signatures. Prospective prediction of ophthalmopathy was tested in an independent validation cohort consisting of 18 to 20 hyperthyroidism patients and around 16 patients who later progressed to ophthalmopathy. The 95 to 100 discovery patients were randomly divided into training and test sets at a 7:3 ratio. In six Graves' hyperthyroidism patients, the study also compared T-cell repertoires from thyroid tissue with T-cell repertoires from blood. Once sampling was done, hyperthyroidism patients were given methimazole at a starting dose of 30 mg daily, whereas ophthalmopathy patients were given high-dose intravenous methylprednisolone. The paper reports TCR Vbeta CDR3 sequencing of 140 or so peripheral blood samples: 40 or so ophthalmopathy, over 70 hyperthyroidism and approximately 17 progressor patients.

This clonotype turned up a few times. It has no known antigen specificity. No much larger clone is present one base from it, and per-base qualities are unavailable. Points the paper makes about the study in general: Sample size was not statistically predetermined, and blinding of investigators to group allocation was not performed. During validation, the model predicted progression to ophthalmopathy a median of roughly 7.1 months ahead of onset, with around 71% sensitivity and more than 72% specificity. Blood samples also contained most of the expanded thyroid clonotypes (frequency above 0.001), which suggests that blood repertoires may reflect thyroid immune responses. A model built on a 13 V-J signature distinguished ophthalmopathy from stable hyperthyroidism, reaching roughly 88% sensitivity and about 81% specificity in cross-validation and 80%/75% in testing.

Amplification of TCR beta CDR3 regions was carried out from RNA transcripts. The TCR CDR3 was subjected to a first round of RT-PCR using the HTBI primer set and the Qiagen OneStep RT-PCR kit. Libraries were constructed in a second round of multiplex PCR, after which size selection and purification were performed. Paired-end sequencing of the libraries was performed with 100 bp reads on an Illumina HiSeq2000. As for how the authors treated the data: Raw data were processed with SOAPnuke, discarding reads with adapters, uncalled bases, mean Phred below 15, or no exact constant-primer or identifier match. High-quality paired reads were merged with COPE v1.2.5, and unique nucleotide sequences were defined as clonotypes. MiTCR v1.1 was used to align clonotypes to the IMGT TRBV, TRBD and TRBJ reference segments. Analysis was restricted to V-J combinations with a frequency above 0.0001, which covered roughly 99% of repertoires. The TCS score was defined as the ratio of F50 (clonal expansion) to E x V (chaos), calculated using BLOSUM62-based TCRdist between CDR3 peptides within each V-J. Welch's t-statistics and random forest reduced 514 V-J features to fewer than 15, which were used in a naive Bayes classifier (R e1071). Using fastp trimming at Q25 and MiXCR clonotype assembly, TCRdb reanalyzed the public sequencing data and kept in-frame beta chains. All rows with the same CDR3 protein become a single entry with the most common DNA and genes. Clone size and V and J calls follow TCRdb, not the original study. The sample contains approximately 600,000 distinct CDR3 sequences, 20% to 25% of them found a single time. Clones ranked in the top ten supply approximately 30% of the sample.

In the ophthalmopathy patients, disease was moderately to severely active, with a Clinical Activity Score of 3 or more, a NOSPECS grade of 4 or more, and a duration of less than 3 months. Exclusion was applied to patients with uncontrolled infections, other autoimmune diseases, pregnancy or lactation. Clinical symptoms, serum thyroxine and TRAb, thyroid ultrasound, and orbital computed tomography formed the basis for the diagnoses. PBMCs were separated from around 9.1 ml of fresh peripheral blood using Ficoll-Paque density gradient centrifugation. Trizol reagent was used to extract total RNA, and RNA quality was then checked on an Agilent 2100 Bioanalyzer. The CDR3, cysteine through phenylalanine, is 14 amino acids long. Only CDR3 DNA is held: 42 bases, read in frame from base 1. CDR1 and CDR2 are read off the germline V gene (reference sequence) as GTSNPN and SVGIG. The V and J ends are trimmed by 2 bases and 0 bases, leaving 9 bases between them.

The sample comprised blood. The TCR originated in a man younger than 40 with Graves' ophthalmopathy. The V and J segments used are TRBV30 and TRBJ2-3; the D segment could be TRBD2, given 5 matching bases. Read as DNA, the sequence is TGTGCCTGGAGTAGCGGTTCTAGCACAGATACGCAGTATTTT. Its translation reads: CAWSSGSSTDTQYF.